This T cell receptor (beta chain) was identified during a study of control samples from healthy donors and cancer patients. The germline V gene has CDR1 SGHNT and CDR2 YYREEE (reference sequence). V lost 2 bases to trimming and J lost 6 bases; unmatched junction nucleotides: 6. The CDR3 totals 14 residues. Generated by immunoSEQ multiplex PCR, the TCRdb table keeps only in-frame clones and is missing some. Among 75,000 to 95,000 clones, roughly nine tenths were seen once, and the ten largest hold about 9.5%. The J gene is TRBJ1-1, the V gene TRBV5-4; 8 positions match TRBD1. Source material: PBMCs. This TCR came from a woman in her 50s with colorectal cancer. The CDR3 DNA reads TGTGCCAGCAGCTTCGACAGGGGAGTCGCTGAAGCTTTCTTT. It yields the protein CASSFDRGVAEAFF. The whole variable domain, remainder taken from reference TRBV5-4 and TRBJ1-1, is ETGVTQSPTHLIKTRGQQVTLRCSSQSGHNTVSWYQQALGQGPQFIFQYYREEENGRGNFPPRFSGLQFPNYSSELNVNALELDDSALYLCASSFDRGVAEAFFGQGTRLTVV.